A selection of T cell receptor beta chains follows, all from one sample in a study of blood T cell repertoires in COVID-19. The assay was immunoSEQ multiplex PCR, and TCRdb's table has in-frame clones only and misses some. The data contain some 120,000 clones, approximately 86% of them singletons. The sequenced material came from peripheral blood. The receptors shown here come from a woman between 45 and 60 years old who had recovered from COVID-19. Each CDR3 is given with its conserved first and last residue. Fields, in order: clone size, CDR3 length, D gene, V gene, J gene, CDR3 DNA, CDR3 protein. A D gene is named only where the DNA matches it firmly. Only part of the rows carry a size: once, few, many, or a class if the clone is expanded.

NA,20,TRBD1,TRBV28,TRBJ1-5,TGTGCCAGCACAGAACTTTTGATGGACAGGGGGGCTCGAGGGAATCAGCCCCAGCATTTT,CASTELLMDRGARGNQPQHF
once,15,TRBD1,TRBV30,TRBJ1-2,TGTGCCTGGAGTGTCCACAGGGGGCTAGTCTATGGCTACACCTTC,CAWSVHRGLVYGYTF
NA,15,TRBD2,TRBV11-2,TRBJ2-7,TGTGCCAGCAGCTTAGTGCCGGGACTAGCTCTTGAGCAGTACTTC,CASSLVPGLALEQYF
NA,15,NA,TRBV6-2/TRBV6-3,TRBJ2-5,TGTGCCAGCAGTTCCAGGGACACCCCCAGGGAGACCCAGTACTTC,CASSSRDTPRETQYF
NA,15,NA,TRBV18,TRBJ2-2,TGTGCCAGCTCACCAGGGTACAGGAACACCGGGGAGCTGTTTTTT,CASSPGYRNTGELFF
NA,13,NA,TRBV12-3/TRBV12-4,TRBJ2-1,TGTGCCAGCAGTTTGGTCGCTCGCGATGAGCAGTTCTTC,CASSLVARDEQFF
NA,17,TRBD2,TRBV5-1,TRBJ2-3,TGCGCCAGCAGCTTGGATACTAGCGGAAGTAGCACAGATACGCAGTATTTT,CASSLDTSGSSTDTQYF
NA,14,NA,TRBV9,TRBJ1-1,TGTGCCAGCAGCGAGCAGGACTTCACCACTGAAGCTTTCTTT,CASSEQDFTTEAFF
NA,13,NA,TRBV5-4,TRBJ2-2,TGTGCCAGCAGCTCGGGGAACACCGGGGAGCTGTTTTTT,CASSSGNTGELFF
NA,13,TRBD1,TRBV7-2,TRBJ1-4,TGTGCCAGCAGCTGGGACAGGAATGAAAAACTGTTTTTT,CASSWDRNEKLFF
NA,16,NA,TRBV5-8,TRBJ1-2,TGTGCCAGCAGCTTGGCTAGTCTTGAATCTAACTATGGCTACACCTTC,CASSLASLESNYGYTF
NA,16,NA,TRBV2,TRBJ1-1,TGTGCCAGCCTACCCTCCCAGGGGTCCATGAACACTGAAGCTTTCTTT,CASLPSQGSMNTEAFF
NA,15,TRBD2,TRBV4-1,TRBJ2-1,TGCGCCAGCAGCACGAGCGGGAGAACGTACAATGAGCAGTTCTTC,CASSTSGRTYNEQFF
NA,14,NA,TRBV3-1/TRBV3-2,TRBJ2-2,TGTGCCAGCAGCCGGCGGGGTTTAACCGGGGAGCTGTTTTTT,CASSRRGLTGELFF
NA,17,TRBD1,TRBV6-2/TRBV6-3,TRBJ1-5,TGTGCCAGCAGTTACTCGCGGACAGGGGGTAGCAATCAGCCCCAGCATTTT,CASSYSRTGGSNQPQHF
NA,13,TRBD1,TRBV6-5,TRBJ2-7,TGTGCCAGCAACCAAGACAGGGCATGGGAGCAGTACTTC,CASNQDRAWEQYF
NA,16,TRBD2,TRBV11-2,TRBJ2-7,TGTGCCAGCAGCTTAGATCGACTACTAGCGGGAGACGAGCAGTACTTC,CASSLDRLLAGDEQYF